A selection of T cell receptor beta chains follows, all from one sample in a study of blood T cells in healthy people across ages. Each CDR3 protein is one row after TCRdb ran MiXCR on the 5' RACE reads. The sample includes 1.5 million or so distinct CDR3 sequences, around 42% of them seen just once. Sequencing was done on a sample of blood. The receptors were gathered from a woman in her late teens or twenties in good health. Both conserved end residues are trimmed from each CDR3. The D gene is left open where the match is weak.

v_call	j_call	cdr3_length	d_call	cdr3_aa
TRBV4-1	TRBJ2-7	13	TRBD1	ASSQIQGAFYEQY
TRBV7-8	TRBJ2-2	11	-	ASNGVRSGELF
TRBV11-2	TRBJ2-7	14	-	ASSQNRDLRTYEQY
TRBV4-1	TRBJ2-5	12	-	ASSQDPGKETQY
TRBV27	TRBJ2-2	13	-	ASSPSNSNTGELF
TRBV12-3/TRBV12-4	TRBJ2-2	14	-	ASILDYSSTPGELF
TRBV5-1	TRBJ2-1	11	-	ASSLERTYEQF
TRBV28	TRBJ1-2	11	-	ASSLDGAGGYT
TRBV13	TRBJ1-1	12	-	ASSPYDTSTEAF
TRBV7-2	TRBJ1-2	10	-	ASSYIRTGYT
TRBV16	TRBJ2-1	15	TRBD2	ASNSPRPGLAQNEQF
TRBV15	TRBJ2-1	13	-	ATGMVLAIDNEQF
TRBV7-9	TRBJ2-3	15	-	ASGPRQKTTSTDTQY
TRBV3-1	TRBJ2-7	10	-	ASSQAVYEQY
TRBV6-5	TRBJ2-3	15	TRBD2	ASSYGSAGGVTDTQY
TRBV7-9	TRBJ2-3	15	-	ASSEAVGDRSADTQY
TRBV7-9	TRBJ2-5	13	-	ASSSQGPSLNEQY
TRBV29-1	TRBJ1-1	12	-	SVEVSGKNTEAF
TRBV6-1	TRBJ2-3	11	-	ASSVQGGDTQY
TRBV7-2	TRBJ2-7	14	-	ASSLATQHGPYEQY
TRBV4-1	TRBJ1-2	12	-	ASSQDFVLYGYT
TRBV4-1	-	11	-	ASRGRTKNIQY
TRBV12-3/TRBV12-4	TRBJ1-2	11	-	ANGAGPNYGYT
TRBV20-1	TRBJ1-1	14	-	SASFSHRSSGTEAF
TRBV10-3	TRBJ2-5	14	TRBD2	AISAGGGVGQETQY
TRBV4-1	TRBJ1-6	13	-	ASSANNNPSSPLH
TRBV12-3/TRBV12-4	TRBJ2-7	13	-	ASSRQKRVHYEQY
TRBV4-3	TRBJ2-1	13	TRBD1	ASSQDRTGVWEQF
TRBV12-3/TRBV12-4	TRBJ2-3	9	-	ASKSSDTQY
TRBV12-3/TRBV12-4	TRBJ1-1	12	-	ASSSSPGVTEAF
TRBV5-1	TRBJ1-1	11	-	ASSLVGYSEAF
TRBV25-1	TRBJ1-2	11	-	ASSVWTGDGYT